This T cell receptor beta chain derives from a study of shared clonotypes between healthy human individuals. V lost 7 bases to trimming and J lost 4 bases; unmatched junction nucleotides: 7. The CDR3 loop spans 14 amino acids. Germline V gene lookup returns CDR1 SNHLY and CDR2 FYNNEI. Points from the study as a whole: Sharing of clonotypes among donors was expected to vary with sequencing depth.

Comments on this clone: Its antigen remains unidentified.

Sequenced by immunoSEQ multiplex PCR; TCRdb stores in-frame clones only, minus some. The sample lists 2 million to 2.5 million clones, 90% to 96% occurring once. This sequence joins TRBV2 and TRBJ1-2; 9 positions match TRBD1. This receptor was identified in a man in his late teens or twenties in good health. Sequenced sample: naive CD4+ T cells sorted from blood. Subset given: CD45RA+ positively selected. CDR3 sequence: CASIQDRGSYGYTF. The CDR3 DNA follows: TGTGCCAGCATACAGGACAGGGGATCCTATGGCTACACCTTC.